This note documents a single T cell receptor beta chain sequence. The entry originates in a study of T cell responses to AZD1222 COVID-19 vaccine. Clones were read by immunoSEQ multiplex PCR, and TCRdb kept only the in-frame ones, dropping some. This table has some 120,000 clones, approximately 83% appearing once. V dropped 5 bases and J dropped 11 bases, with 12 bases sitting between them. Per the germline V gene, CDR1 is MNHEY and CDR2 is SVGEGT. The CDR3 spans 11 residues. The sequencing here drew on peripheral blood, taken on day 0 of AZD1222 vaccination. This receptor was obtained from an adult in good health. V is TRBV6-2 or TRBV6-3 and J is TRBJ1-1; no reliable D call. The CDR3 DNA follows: TGTGCCAGCAGTACCCAGGTTGGGGCTTTCTTT. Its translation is CASSTQVGAFF.